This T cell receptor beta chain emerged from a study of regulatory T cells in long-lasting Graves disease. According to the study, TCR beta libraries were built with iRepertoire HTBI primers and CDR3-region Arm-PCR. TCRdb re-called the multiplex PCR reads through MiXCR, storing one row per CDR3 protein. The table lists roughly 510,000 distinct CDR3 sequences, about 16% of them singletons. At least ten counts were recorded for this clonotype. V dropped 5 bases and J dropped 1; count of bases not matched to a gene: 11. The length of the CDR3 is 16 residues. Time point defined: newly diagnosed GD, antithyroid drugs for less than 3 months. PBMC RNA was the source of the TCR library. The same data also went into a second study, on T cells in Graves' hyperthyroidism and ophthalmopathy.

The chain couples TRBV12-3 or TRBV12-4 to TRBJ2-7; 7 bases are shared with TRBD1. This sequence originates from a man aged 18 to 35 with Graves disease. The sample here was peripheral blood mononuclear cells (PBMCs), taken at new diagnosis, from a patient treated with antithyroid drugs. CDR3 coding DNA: TGTGCCAGCAGTACCCTAGACAGGGCTGAATCCTACGAGCAGTACTTC. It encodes CASSTLDRAESYEQYF.